This TCR beta chain was obtained from a study of response to subunit inactivated influenza vaccine. TCRdb redid the calling of the RT-PCR reads with MiXCR, one entry per CDR3 protein. This sample has about 570,000 distinct CDR3 sequences; around 10% occur once, and the top ten carry 8% to 13%. V was cut by 4 bases and J by 3 bases, with 20 bases left in between. Germline V gives CDR1 SGHRS, CDR2 YFSETQ. The CDR3 extends over 16 amino acids. This clonotype was seen a few times. These data also formed part of another study, on T cells expressing NK-cell markers. As reported in that work: cDNA encoding TCR beta was synthesized via 5'RACE template switching incorporating UMIs. The HCMV specificity of the expanded NKG2C+ T cell clones stayed unresolved.

The source is a man aged 45 to 65 who received an inactivated influenza vaccine. Source: PBMCs from blood, taken on the day of vaccination. The chain carries TRBV5-1 and TRBJ2-7; TRBD1 is a possible D gene (6 bases). Written as DNA, the CDR3 is TGCGCCAGCAGCATTAGACAGGACCTTCGTGGCTACGAGCAGTACTTC. Translating gives CASSIRQDLRGYEQYF.